This is a list of T cell receptor beta chains from one sample in a study of cytomegalovirus exposure and HLA in healthy donors. TCRdb keeps only in-frame clones here, not all; method: immunoSEQ multiplex PCR. Of about 160,000 clones detected, approximately 86% appear once; the ten largest clones hold around 2.4%. The source material was PBMCs. The receptors were gathered from a woman aged 18-29 years in good health and CMV-seronegative. CDR3s include the opening cysteine and the closing phenylalanine or tryptophan. Each record gives: V gene, D gene, J gene, clone size, CDR3 DNA, CDR3 protein. A D gene is named only where the DNA matches it firmly. Where a row states a size, it is once, few, many or the class of an expanded clone; other rows omit it.

v_gene: TRBV5-6; d_gene: TRBD2; j_gene: TRBJ2-1; abundance: -; CDR3nt: TGTGCCAGCAGCTTGGCACTAGCGGGAGGATTTTCCTACAATGAGCAGTTCTTC; CDR3aa: CASSLALAGGFSYNEQFF
v_gene: TRBV4-3; d_gene: TRBD2; j_gene: TRBJ2-2; abundance: -; CDR3nt: TGCGCCAGCAGCCCGCCACTCTCGGGAGGGCCCGGGGAGCTGTTTTTT; CDR3aa: CASSPPLSGGPGELFF
v_gene: TRBV9; d_gene: -; j_gene: TRBJ2-7; abundance: -; CDR3nt: TGTGCCAGCAGCTTCCGGGACACCGAAAGCGAGCAGTACTTC; CDR3aa: CASSFRDTESEQYF
v_gene: TRBV25-1; d_gene: TRBD1; j_gene: TRBJ2-7; abundance: once; CDR3nt: TGTGCCAGCAGTGAATATCGGGACAGGGGATCCTACGAGCAGTACTTC; CDR3aa: CASSEYRDRGSYEQYF
v_gene: TRBV28; d_gene: -; j_gene: TRBJ2-1; abundance: -; CDR3nt: TGTGCCAGCAGTTTCGTACGGAGCACCAATGAGCAGTTCTTC; CDR3aa: CASSFVRSTNEQFF
v_gene: TRBV19; d_gene: TRBD1; j_gene: TRBJ2-7; abundance: once; CDR3nt: TGTGCCAGTAGTATGGGGACAGGGGCAACCTACGAGCAGTACTTC; CDR3aa: CASSMGTGATYEQYF
v_gene: TRBV5-1; d_gene: -; j_gene: TRBJ1-2; abundance: -; CDR3nt: TGCGCCAGCAGCCCCGGGACCGGAGGGTATAAGGACTATGGCTACACCTTC; CDR3aa: CASSPGTGGYKDYGYTF
v_gene: TRBV5-1; d_gene: TRBD1; j_gene: TRBJ1-5; abundance: -; CDR3nt: TGCGCCAGCAGCCCCGGGACAGGGAATCAGCCCCAGCATTTT; CDR3aa: CASSPGTGNQPQHF
v_gene: TRBV4-1; d_gene: -; j_gene: TRBJ1-6; abundance: -; CDR3nt: TGCGCCAGCAGCCAATCTACAGGGATCCAATCGCCCCTCCACTTT; CDR3aa: CASSQSTGIQSPLHF
v_gene: TRBV6-1; d_gene: -; j_gene: TRBJ2-7; abundance: -; CDR3nt: TGTGCCAGCGGATCAAATGCGGTCGAGCAGTACTTC; CDR3aa: CASGSNAVEQYF
v_gene: TRBV20-1; d_gene: -; j_gene: TRBJ2-5; abundance: -; CDR3nt: TGCAGTGCTTCCGGAGAGACCCAGTACTTC; CDR3aa: CSASGETQYF
v_gene: TRBV18; d_gene: -; j_gene: TRBJ2-3; abundance: -; CDR3nt: TGTGCCAGCTCATCGGAATACCAATCTAGCGATACGCAGTATTTT; CDR3aa: CASSSEYQSSDTQYF
v_gene: TRBV7-2; d_gene: -; j_gene: TRBJ1-3; abundance: once; CDR3nt: TGTGCCAGCAGCTTCGGTGGCAGGACTGGAAACACCATATATTTT; CDR3aa: CASSFGGRTGNTIYF
v_gene: TRBV7-9; d_gene: -; j_gene: TRBJ1-4; abundance: -; CDR3nt: TGTGCCAGCAGCTTTGGTCATGTGAGTGAAAAACTGTTTTTT; CDR3aa: CASSFGHVSEKLFF
v_gene: TRBV25-1; d_gene: TRBD1; j_gene: TRBJ1-6; abundance: -; CDR3nt: TGTGCCCATGCGGACAGGTTCGATAATTCACCCCTCCACTTT; CDR3aa: CAHADRFDNSPLHF
v_gene: TRBV28; d_gene: TRBD1; j_gene: TRBJ2-5; abundance: -; CDR3nt: TGTGCCAGCAGTCCCACAGGGGTAGAGACCCAGTACTTC; CDR3aa: CASSPTGVETQYF
v_gene: TRBV9; d_gene: -; j_gene: TRBJ1-2; abundance: -; CDR3nt: TGTGCCAGCAGCGCCCGGGGACAATCGAACTATGGCTACACCTTC; CDR3aa: CASSARGQSNYGYTF
v_gene: TRBV6-6; d_gene: -; j_gene: TRBJ2-7; abundance: few; CDR3nt: TGTGCCAGCAGTTACACTAGCTACGAGCAGTACTTC; CDR3aa: CASSYTSYEQYF